A single sample is the source of the 22 T cell receptor beta chains below, sequenced in a study of blood T cell repertoires in COVID-19. The method was immunoSEQ multiplex PCR; TCRdb's version includes in-frame clones alone and lacks a portion of them. Of a few hundred thousand clones listed, roughly 80% are singletons. The specimen sequenced was peripheral blood. The receptors were sampled from a woman between 18 and 29 years old with acute or convalescent COVID-19.

This clone was picked up one time. The chain uses TRBV7-6 and TRBJ2-1; D not resolved. Trimming stripped 6 bases from V and 8 bases from J, with 17 bases between. The CDR3 consists of 14 residues. Germline V gives CDR1 SGHVS, CDR2 FNYEAQ. CDR3: CASSPPPWHDEQFF. CDR3 nucleotides: TGTGCCAGCAGTCCCCCCCCATGGCACGATGAGCAGTTCTTC. The complete variable domain, with remaining parts taken from reference TRBV7-6 and TRBJ2-1, reads GAGVSQSPRYKVTKRGQDVALRCDPISGHVSLYWYRQALGQGPEFLTYFNYEAQQDKSGLPNDRFSAERPEGSISTLTIQRTEQRDSAMYRCASSPPPWHDEQFFGPGTRLTVL.

This clone was seen a single time. J is TRBJ1-3 and V is TRBV29-1; D remains ambiguous. The V gene's germline CDR1 is SQVTM and CDR2 ANQGSEA. Deletions cut 6 bases from V and 0 bases from J, with 9 bases between. The CDR3 contains 13 residues. CDR3 in amino acids: CSVRLVSGNTIYF. CDR3 nucleotide sequence: TGCAGCGTCAGACTGGTCTCTGGAAACACCATATATTTT.

This clone appeared a single time. The chain links TRBV5-4 to TRBJ2-3, with 8 bases aligning to TRBD1. Trimming cost V 0 bases and J 5 bases; bases outside gene matches: 5. This CDR3 contains 15 residues. Germline CDR1 SGHNT, CDR2 YYREEE (reference sequence). The DNA for the CDR3 is TGTGCCAGCAGCTTGGTCCAGGGGGCTAGAGATACGCAGTATTTT. It encodes CASSLVQGARDTQYF.

This clone was observed once. CDR3 sequence: CAWSVQGGEKLFF. The CDR3 DNA is TGTGCCTGGAGTGTCCAGGGTGGAGAAAAACTGTTTTTT. The rearrangement joins TRBV30 to TRBJ1-4; possible D gene TRBD1, 5 bases. With 0 bases removed from V and 8 bases from J, the gap between germline ends came to 10 bases. The CDR3 totals 13 residues. Germline CDR1 reads GTSNPN; CDR2 reads SVGIG (reference sequence).

V and J are TRBV11-2 and TRBJ2-7, with 7 nucleotides matching TRBD1. Germline lookup yields CDR1 SGHAT and CDR2 FQNNGV. CDR3 length: 15 amino acids. V shed 4 bases and J 0 bases; nucleotides not matched to a gene: 6. This CDR3 reads CASSSTGLSSYEQYF. DNA for the CDR3: TGTGCCAGCAGCTCGACAGGGTTGAGCTCCTACGAGCAGTACTTC.

This clone was seen only once. V gene TRBV7-9 combines with J gene TRBJ2-5; no clear D. The DNA matches TRBJ2-7 better at its end, which makes the J call doubtful. The CDR3 sequence is 15 residues long. CDR1 and CDR2 (germline): SEHNR, FQNEAQ (reference sequence). CDR3 DNA: TGTGCCAGCAGCTTAGTGTGGTCCGCCACCTACGAGCAGTACTTC. Translation gives CASSLVWSATYEQYF.

The rearrangement links TRBV7-2 to TRBJ1-2, with D possibly being TRBD1 (5 bases). The germline V gene has CDR1 SGHTA and CDR2 FQGNSA. V lost 2 bases and J 4 bases, leaving 14 bases between the germline ends. The CDR3 consists of 15 residues. DNA of the CDR3: TGTGCCAGCAGCTTAATGGGGGGAGAATTCTATGGCTACACCTTC. This codes for CASSLMGGEFYGYTF.

The chain couples TRBV19 to TRBJ2-7; 8 nucleotides line up with TRBD1. This CDR3 has 14 amino acids. The ends lost 3 bases at V and 6 bases at J; junction bases unmatched: 7. Germline V gives CDR1 LNHDA, CDR2 SQIVND (reference sequence). In DNA, the CDR3 is TGTGCCAGTAGTATGACAGGGGCCAGGGTCGAGCAGTACTTC. This translates into CASSMTGARVEQYF.

V gene TRBV3-1 (or the pseudogene TRBV3-2) combines with J gene TRBJ2-3; 8 bases line up with TRBD2. Germline-derived CDR1 and CDR2 are LGHDT and YNNKEL (reference sequence). J gave up 0 bases and V 6 bases, and 14 bases lay outside the gene matches. This CDR3 region has 18 residues. The CDR3 DNA is TGTGCCAGCAGGCAGCACCAAACTAGCGGAACTAGCACAGATACGCAGTATTTT. Translated, it gives CASRQHQTSGTSTDTQYF.

The rearrangement joins TRBV27 to TRBJ2-1; 8 nucleotides match TRBD2. Germline-derived CDR1 and CDR2 are MNHEY and SMNVEV (reference sequence). The length of the CDR3 is 15 residues. The ends lost 3 bases at V and 6 bases at J; junction bases unmatched: 7. The CDR3: CASSFGAGVGNEQFF. The DNA of the CDR3 is TGTGCCAGCAGTTTCGGAGCGGGAGTCGGCAATGAGCAGTTCTTC.

The rearrangement links TRBV28 to TRBJ2-5, with TRBD2 matching over 8 bases. CDR1 MDHEN and CDR2 SYDVKM come from the germline V gene. The CDR3 loop spans 14 amino acids. Germline trimming cut 6 bases from V and 1 base from J; bases unmatched to any gene: 4. The CDR3 is CASSRTSGQETQYF. For the CDR3, the DNA is TGTGCCAGCAGCCGTACTAGCGGCCAAGAGACCCAGTACTTC. The whole variable domain, remainder taken from reference TRBV28 and TRBJ2-5, is DVKVTQSSRYLVKRTGEKVFLECVQDMDHENMFWYRQDPGLGLRLIYFSYDVKMKEKGDIPEGYSVSREKKERFSLILESASTNQTSMYLCASSRTSGQETQYFGPGTRLLVL.

The chain combines TRBV6-2 or TRBV6-3 with TRBJ1-1, with D maybe TRBD1 (5 bases). V dropped 5 bases and J dropped 7 bases, with 14 bases sitting between them. Germline V gene data show CDR1 as MNHEY and CDR2 as SVGEGT. This CDR3 is 13 amino acids long. CDR3 loop: CASSRGLSREAFF. The CDR3 DNA reads as TGTGCCAGCAGTAGGGGTTTATCCCGTGAAGCTTTCTTT.

The chain joins TRBV6-5 to TRBJ2-2; the match to TRBD2 covers 8 bases. This CDR3 comprises 14 residues. Looked up from germline, CDR1 is MNHEY and CDR2 is SVGAGI. After removal of 6 bases from V and 5 bases from J, the junction contained 5 bases not matched to a gene. The CDR3 nucleotides read TGTGCCAGCAGGGGGACTAGAGGAACCGGGGAGCTGTTTTTT. Protein sequence: CASRGTRGTGELFF.

The chain carries TRBV21-1 and TRBJ2-5; the table calls TRBD2, which could not be checked here. TRBV21-1 has pseudogene status. The CDR3 consists of 16 residues. CDR3 sequence: CASSPWGGGYQETQYF. Here the CDR3 DNA reads TGTGCCAGCAGCCCGTGGGGCGGGGGGTACCAAGAGACCCAGTACTTC.

The V gene is TRBV29-1, the J gene TRBJ1-3; D is uncertain. Germline-derived CDR1 and CDR2 are SQVTM and ANQGSEA. Trimming shortened V by 3 bases and J by 4 bases, and 10 bases separated the two germline ends. CDR3 length: 13 residues. The CDR3 nucleotides read TGCAGCGTTGACGGTGACTTAGGAAACACCATATATTTT. Its translation is CSVDGDLGNTIYF.

The chain combines TRBV14 with TRBJ2-7; D uncertain. Trimming left V 8 bases short and J 2 bases short, with 10 bases between. Germline V CDR1 and CDR2: SGHDN, FVKESK. This CDR3 has 12 residues. In nucleotides, the CDR3 is TGTGCCAGCGGTACAATACCCTACGAGCAGTACTTC. This encodes CASGTIPYEQYF.

This sequence joins TRBV11-2 and TRBJ2-5; 7 bases are shared with TRBD1. This CDR3 is 15 amino acids long. Germline CDR1 and CDR2: SGHAT and FQNNGV. V lost 5 bases, J lost 4 bases, and 10 bases stayed unmatched. The CDR3 reads CASSIRQGRGETQYF. The CDR3 nucleotides read TGTGCCAGCAGCATTCGACAGGGCCGGGGAGAGACCCAGTACTTC.

The CDR3 spells CSVLTGFAYGYTF. CDR3 sequence (DNA): TGCAGCGTCCTAACAGGGTTTGCCTATGGCTACACCTTC. The V gene is TRBV29-1, the J gene TRBJ1-2, with a possible D match to TRBD1 (6 bases). CDR3 length: 13 amino acids. V was trimmed by 6 bases and J by 4 bases, leaving 15 bases between them. In germline, CDR1 is SQVTM, CDR2 ANQGSEA.

The chain is built from TRBV12-3 or TRBV12-4 and TRBJ1-2; 9 bases agree with TRBD1. The CDR3 length is 13 residues. Trimming at V came to 2 bases and at J to 6 bases, leaving 1 base not matched to a gene. CDR3 DNA sequence: TGTGCCAGCAGTTTAAACAGGGGGCATGGCTACACCTTC. Residues: CASSLNRGHGYTF.

The chain couples TRBV18 to TRBJ1-2; 7 bases are shared with TRBD1. Germline-derived CDR1 and CDR2 are KGHSH and LQKENI. This CDR3 spans 15 amino acids. The ends lost 2 bases at V and 2 bases at J; junction bases unmatched: 5. The CDR3 DNA reads as TGTGCCAGCTCACCAGGACAGGCCCCGAACTATGGCTACACCTTC. This encodes CASSPGQAPNYGYTF.

This clone has just a few counts. The chain links TRBV15 to TRBJ2-5, with 8 bases that match TRBD2. The length of the CDR3 is 15 residues. Looked up from germline, CDR1 is LNHNV and CDR2 is YYDKDF (reference sequence). With V trimmed by 0 bases and J by 5 bases, 5 bases remained unmatched. The CDR3 DNA reads as TGTGCCACCAGCAGAGATCGGGGGGGCGAGGAGACCCAGTACTTC. Its protein is CATSRDRGGEETQYF.

The V and J genes are TRBV19 and TRBJ1-1; D may be TRBD1 (5 bases). The CDR3 runs 15 residues. V shed 7 bases and J shed 4 bases, with 19 bases lying between them. The germline gives CDR1 LNHDA, CDR2 SQIVND (reference sequence). The CDR3, as DNA: TGTGCCAGTACCCTCTACGGGGGAGAGGGCACTGAAGCTTTCTTT. Residues: CASTLYGGEGTEAFF.